One sample yielded the 13 T cell receptor beta chains listed below, sequenced in a study of cytomegalovirus exposure and HLA in healthy donors. Data came from immunoSEQ multiplex PCR; TCRdb stores just in-frame clones and leaves some out. The data show around 20,000 clones, 95% to 97% seen once. Sequenced: PBMCs. Every receptor here comes from a young man in good health and CMV-seropositive.

The chain links TRBV18 to TRBJ1-5; D gene ambiguous. Germline V CDR1 and CDR2: KGHSH, LQKENI. CDR3 length equals 16 residues. Trimming pared 3 bases from V and 5 bases from J, leaving 17 bases between. Here the CDR3 DNA reads TGTGCCAGCTCACCGACGACACAGTTAGTCGATCAGCCCCAGCATTTT. Amino acids: CASSPTTQLVDQPQHF.

This clone is deemed large. The chain recombines TRBV9 with TRBJ2-3; the match to TRBD2 covers 12 bases. Germline assignment: CDR1 SGDLS and CDR2 YYNGEE. The CDR3 covers 15 residues. The trim removed 3 bases at V and 5 bases at J, leaving 4 bases unmatched. The CDR3 bases are TGTGCCAGCAGCGATCCGGGACTAGCGGGAGATACGCAGTATTTT. Its translation is CASSDPGLAGDTQYF. Using reference TRBV9 and TRBJ2-3 for the parts outside the CDR3, the full variable domain is DSGVTQTPKHLITATGQRVTLRCSPRSGDLSVYWYQQSLDQGLQFLIQYYNGEERAKGNILERFSAQQFPDLHSELNLSSLELGDSALYFCASSDPGLAGDTQYFGPGTRLTVL.

The chain uses TRBV14 and TRBJ1-4; D is unresolved. CDR1 SGHDN and CDR2 FVKESK come from the germline V gene. V gave up 4 bases and J gave up 15 bases, with 15 bases separating them. This CDR3 contains 12 residues. The DNA for the CDR3 is TGTGCCAGCAGCCCCTCGCGGAGTTCAATGTTTTTT. Translating it yields CASSPSRSSMFF.

The rearrangement joins TRBV5-1 to TRBJ2-7; D is possibly TRBD2 (5 bases). CDR3 length: 15 amino acids. Trimming took 3 bases from V and 3 from J, leaving 16 bases between them. Germline V lookup: CDR1 SGHRS, CDR2 YFSETQ. CDR3 sequence (DNA): TGCGCCAGCAGCTGGGAGCATGGGCCAAACTACGAGCAGTACTTC. Protein: CASSWEHGPNYEQYF.

This chain connects TRBV29-1 to TRBJ2-5; D is unclear. V was trimmed by 7 bases and J by 6 bases, leaving 12 bases between them. The CDR3 spans 11 residues. Germline V gene sequence: CDR1 SQVTM, CDR2 ANQGSEA. CDR3 amino acids: CSGKTPQTQYF. The CDR3 DNA sequence: TGCAGCGGGAAGACTCCCCAGACCCAGTACTTC. Full variable domain (missing parts from reference TRBV29-1 and TRBJ2-5): SAVISQKPSRDICQRGTSLTIQCQVDSQVTMMFWYRQQPGQSLTLIATANQGSEATYESGFVIDKFPISRPNLTFSTLTVSNMSPEDSSIYLCSGKTPQTQYFGPGTRLLVL.

The gene calls are TRBV28 and TRBJ1-5, with D hard to call. CDR1 and CDR2 from the germline V gene are MDHEN and SYDVKM. V was pared by 5 bases and J by 6 bases, with 20 bases between. This CDR3 contains 16 residues. CDR3 sequence (DNA): TGTGCCAGCAGTACTCTGGGAGGAGGTTTGGGTCAGCCCCAGCATTTT. Its translation: CASSTLGGGLGQPQHF.

The chain employs TRBV28 and TRBJ1-1; TRBD1 is a possible D gene (5 bases). V was cut by 9 bases and J by 0 bases, with 17 bases left in between. The CDR3 totals 15 residues. Germline V gene lookup returns CDR1 MDHEN and CDR2 SYDVKM. The CDR3 here is CASPPRGLLNTEAFF. CDR3 coding DNA: TGTGCCAGTCCTCCTAGGGGACTTTTGAACACTGAAGCTTTCTTT.

The chain combines TRBV27 with TRBJ1-1, with 7 nucleotides matching TRBD1. Losses at the gene ends were 5 bases for V and 0 bases for J; bases not matched to a gene: 12. Germline assignment: CDR1 MNHEY and CDR2 SMNVEV (reference sequence). The CDR3 totals 17 residues. CDR3 residues: CASSVIGGRGLNTEAFF. The CDR3 DNA follows: TGTGCCAGCAGTGTAATCGGCGGGAGGGGGCTGAACACTGAAGCTTTCTTT.

This clone was detected once. The chain recombines TRBV6-1 with TRBJ2-7, with no clear D. Per the germline V gene, CDR1 is MNHNS and CDR2 is SASEGT. The CDR3 runs to 16 residues. V shed 2 bases and J shed 0 bases, with 14 bases lying between them. The DNA of the CDR3 is TGTGCCAGCAGTGAAACTATTTCCAGAGTCTCCTACGAGCAGTACTTC. It is translated as CASSETISRVSYEQYF.

V gene TRBV30 combines with J gene TRBJ2-1; no clear D. The germline V gene encodes CDR1 GTSNPN and CDR2 SVGIG (reference sequence). Trimming left V 5 bases short and J 3 bases short, with 11 bases between. This CDR3 spans 13 amino acids. CDR3 protein: CAWGPTGYNEQFF. The CDR3 DNA follows: TGTGCCTGGGGGCCGACCGGCTACAATGAGCAGTTCTTC.

Points on this clone: Germline and junction disagree at one end, which may indicate a read error. CDR3 bases: TGTGCTAGCACCAATACACAGGGTGGGGAGCAGTACTTC. Translated, it gives CASTNTQGGEQYF. V is TRBV7-7 and J is TRBJ2-7; D possibly corresponds to TRBD1 (6 bases). CDR1 SSHAT and CDR2 FNYEAQ come from the germline V gene (reference sequence). This CDR3 spans 13 amino acids.

The chain has TRBV14 and TRBJ2-7; the match to TRBD2 covers 13 bases. The CDR3 runs 14 residues. The germline CDR1 and CDR2 sequences are SGHDN and FVKESK. After removal of 4 bases from V and 3 bases from J, the junction contained 0 bases not matched to a gene. The CDR3 here is CASSRTSGSYEQYF. The CDR3 coding sequence is TGTGCCAGCAGCCGGACTAGCGGGAGCTACGAGCAGTACTTC.

This chain links TRBV6-1 with TRBJ2-6; perhaps TRBD1 as D (6 bases). Germline assignment: CDR1 MNHNS and CDR2 SASEGT. Trimming pared 4 bases from V and 4 bases from J, leaving 14 bases between. This CDR3 is built from 16 residues. CDR3 residues: CASSGQGTSGANVLTF. The CDR3, as DNA: TGTGCCAGCAGTGGTCAGGGGACAAGCGGGGCCAACGTCCTGACTTTC.